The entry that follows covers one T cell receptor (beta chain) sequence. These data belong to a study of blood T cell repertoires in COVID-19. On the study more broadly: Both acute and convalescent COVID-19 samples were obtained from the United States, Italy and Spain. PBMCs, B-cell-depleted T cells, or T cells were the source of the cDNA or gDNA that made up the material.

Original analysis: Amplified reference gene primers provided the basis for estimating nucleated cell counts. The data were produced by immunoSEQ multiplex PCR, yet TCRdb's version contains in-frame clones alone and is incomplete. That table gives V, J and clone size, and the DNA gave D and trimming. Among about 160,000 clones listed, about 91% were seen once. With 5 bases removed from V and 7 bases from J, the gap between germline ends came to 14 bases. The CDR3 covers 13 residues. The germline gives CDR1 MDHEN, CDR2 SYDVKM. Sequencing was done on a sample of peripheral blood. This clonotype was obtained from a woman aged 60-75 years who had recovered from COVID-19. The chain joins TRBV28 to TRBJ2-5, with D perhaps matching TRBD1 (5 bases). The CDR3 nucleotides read TGTGCCAGCAGTCCCTCCCGAAGGGGGACCCAGTACTTC. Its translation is CASSPSRRGTQYF.